Listed here are 32 T cell receptor beta chains from one sample, sequenced in a study of response to subunit inactivated influenza vaccine. TCRdb redid the calling of the RT-PCR reads with MiXCR, one entry per CDR3 protein. Altogether 650,000 to 700,000 distinct CDR3 sequences are present, 15% to 17% being singletons, with the ten largest covering roughly 12%. The source was PBMCs from blood, collected 12 days after vaccination. Every receptor here comes from a man in his forties or fifties who received an inactivated influenza vaccine.

This chain links TRBV29-1 with TRBJ2-3, with 7 bases aligning to TRBD1. CDR1 is SQVTM, CDR2 ANQGSEA, per germline. This CDR3 contains 12 residues. CDR3 in DNA: TGCGCTGAGGGGGCGTTGGCAGATACGCAGTATTTT. It yields the protein CAEGALADTQYF.

The V and J genes are TRBV11-3 and TRBJ2-3, with D perhaps given as TRBD1 or TRBD2 (6 bases each). The germline V gene has CDR1 SGHNT and CDR2 YENEEA. The CDR3 length is 15 residues. Trimming took 5 bases from V and 4 from J, leaving 16 bases between them. This CDR3 reads CASSLGGGWSDTQYF. The CDR3 nucleotides read TGTGCCAGCAGCCTCGGGGGCGGTTGGTCAGATACGCAGTATTTT. Full variable domain (outside the CDR3, taken from reference TRBV11-3 and TRBJ2-3): EAGVVQSPRYKIIEKKQPVAFWCNPISGHNTLYWYLQNLGQGPELLIRYENEEAVDDSQLPKDRFSAERLKGVDSTLKIQPAELGDSAVYLCASSLGGGWSDTQYFGPGTRLTVL.

This clonotype was observed a few times. The chain uses TRBV2 and TRBJ2-3; D is possibly TRBD2 (7 bases). Trimming took off 4 bases at V and 2 bases at J, with 19 bases between the two ends. The CDR3 spans 17 residues. The germline CDR1 and CDR2 sequences are SNHLY and FYNNEI. In DNA form, the CDR3 reads TGTGCCAGCAGTGGTTGGGGGCGGGGGAGAAACACAGATACGCAGTATTTT. Translating it yields CASSGWGRGRNTDTQYF.

This clonotype was counted at least ten times. This chain joins TRBV5-1 and TRBJ1-4, with 8 bases identical to TRBD1. This CDR3 is 15 amino acids long. With V trimmed by 2 bases and J by 13 bases, 13 bases remained unmatched. Germline values: CDR1 SGHRS, CDR2 YFSETQ. CDR3 loop: CASSFSQGAETRLFF. Here the CDR3 DNA reads TGCGCCAGCAGCTTTTCTCAGGGGGCAGAGACTAGACTGTTTTTT.

This clonotype was counted at least ten times. The chain combines TRBV12-3 or TRBV12-4 with TRBJ2-3; D not resolved. The CDR3 is 12 residues long. Trimming pared 4 bases from V and 3 bases from J, leaving 5 bases between. The CDR3 DNA is TGTGCCAGCAGTTCTGAAACAGATACGCAGTATTTT. Translated: CASSSETDTQYF.

This clonotype was seen a few times. The chain combines TRBV24-1 with TRBJ2-3, with D possibly TRBD1 on 6 matching bases. The CDR3 covers 15 residues. The germline gives CDR1 KGHDR, CDR2 SFDVKD. Trimming left V 2 bases short and J 2 bases short, with 10 bases between. The CDR3 nucleotides are TGTGCCACCAGTGATTCGAGGGGGAACACAGATACGCAGTATTTT. Translation: CATSDSRGNTDTQYF.

The sample holds a few counts of this clonotype. This chain connects TRBV28 to TRBJ1-3, with D uncertain. V lost 2 bases and J lost 3, with 11 bases in between. The CDR3 length is 15 residues. Germline lookup yields CDR1 MDHEN and CDR2 SYDVKM. The CDR3 sequence: CASSLNTGFGNTIYF. As DNA, the CDR3 is TGTGCCAGCAGTTTAAATACCGGATTTGGAAACACCATATATTTT.

This clonotype was seen at least ten times. The J gene is TRBJ2-3, the V gene TRBV7-8; unclear D gene. Trimming shortened V by 2 bases and J by 1 base, and 7 bases separated the two germline ends. Germline loops: CDR1 SGHVS, CDR2 FQNEAQ. This CDR3 comprises 14 residues. The CDR3: CASSLYPGTDTQYF. The CDR3 DNA reads as TGTGCCAGCAGCTTATATCCGGGCACAGATACGCAGTATTTT.

This clonotype was observed a handful of times. CDR3 sequence: CASSETRRLNTEAFF. The DNA for the CDR3 is TGTGCCAGCAGTGAAACACGGAGGTTGAACACTGAAGCTTTCTTT. V usage is TRBV2 and J usage is TRBJ1-1; D is ambiguous. V was pared by 2 bases and J by 0 bases, with 10 bases between. There are 15 residues in the CDR3. CDR1 and CDR2 from the germline V gene are SNHLY and FYNNEI. Full variable domain (rest looked up from reference TRBV2 and TRBJ1-1): EPEVTQTPSHQVTQMGQEVILRCVPISNHLYFYWYRQILGQKVEFLVSFYNNEISEKSEIFDDQFSVERPDGSNFTLKIRSTKLEDSAMYFCASSETRRLNTEAFFGQGTRLTVV.

The chain is built from TRBV4-1 and TRBJ2-1, with 14 bases aligning to TRBD2. The trim removed 3 bases at V and 3 bases at J, leaving 7 bases unmatched. The CDR3 contains 18 residues. From germline, CDR1 is MGHRA and CDR2 YSYEKL. The CDR3 DNA sequence: TGCGCCAGCAGCCAGGAAGGGGGACTAGCGGGGGTCTACAATGAGCAGTTCTTC. This gives the protein CASSQEGGLAGVYNEQFF.

The rearrangement links TRBV27 to TRBJ2-1; 8 bases align to TRBD1. The CDR3 sequence is 15 residues long. V dropped 4 bases and J dropped 1; count of bases not matched to a gene: 3. Germline loops: CDR1 MNHEY, CDR2 SMNVEV (reference sequence). CDR3 nucleotide sequence: TGTGCCAGCAGTTCATACAGGGGGTCCTACAATGAGCAGTTCTTC. Translated, it gives CASSSYRGSYNEQFF.

This clonotype has only a few counts. The rearrangement uses TRBV20-1 and TRBJ2-7; 8 nucleotides match TRBD1. CDR3 size: 15 residues. Trimming removed 5 bases from V and 3 bases from J; junction bases left unmatched: 12. Germline V gene lookup returns CDR1 DFQATT and CDR2 SNEGSKA (reference sequence). CDR3 residues: CSAGQDRGLHYEQYF. CDR3 DNA sequence: TGCAGTGCTGGGCAAGACAGGGGCCTCCACTACGAGCAGTACTTC.

This clonotype came up a few times. The rearrangement joins TRBV30 to TRBJ2-7; D is unclear. Germline loops: CDR1 GTSNPN, CDR2 SVGIG (reference sequence). The CDR3 has 13 residues. V was trimmed by 0 bases and J by 3 bases, leaving 9 bases between them. This chain's CDR3 is CAWSVLGVYEQYF. CDR3 nucleotides: TGTGCCTGGAGTGTACTGGGTGTCTACGAGCAGTACTTC.

This clonotype was seen a handful of times. The chain recombines TRBV9 with TRBJ1-6; D is undetermined. The V end was cut by 0 bases, the J end by 7 bases, with 17 bases between. This CDR3 has 17 residues. Germline V gene sequence: CDR1 SGDLS, CDR2 YYNGEE. CDR3 loop: CASSVEGAPTENSPLHF. The CDR3 DNA sequence: TGTGCCAGCAGCGTAGAAGGAGCCCCCACGGAGAATTCACCCCTCCACTTT. The complete variable domain, with remaining parts taken from reference TRBV9 and TRBJ1-6, reads DSGVTQTPKHLITATGQRVTLRCSPRSGDLSVYWYQQSLDQGLQFLIQYYNGEERAKGNILERFSAQQFPDLHSELNLSSLELGDSALYFCASSVEGAPTENSPLHFGNGTRLTVT.

This chain joins TRBV7-9 and TRBJ2-2; 7 bases agree with TRBD2. The CDR3 has 16 amino acids. V shed 5 bases and J 1 base; nucleotides not matched to a gene: 7. Germline values: CDR1 SEHNR, CDR2 FQNEAQ (reference sequence). The chain's CDR3 is CASSPFTSENTGELFF. The CDR3 coding sequence is TGTGCCAGCAGCCCCTTTACTAGCGAGAACACCGGGGAGCTGTTTTTT.

J is TRBJ2-1 and V is TRBV9, with 7 nucleotides matching TRBD2. J lost 6 bases, V lost 0 bases, and 3 bases had no gene match. This CDR3 is 14 amino acids long. Germline V CDR1 and CDR2: SGDLS, YYNGEE. The CDR3 region has the DNA TGTGCCAGCAGCGTAGAGGCTAGCGGCAATGAGCAGTTCTTC. Residues: CASSVEASGNEQFF.

This clonotype was recorded a few times. The rearrangement uses TRBV12-3 or TRBV12-4 and TRBJ2-7; TRBD1 matches 11 bases. The length of the CDR3 is 15 residues. The V and J ends lost 6 bases and 5 bases, in that order; junction bases with no gene match: 9. This chain's CDR3 is CASRLGQGGGDEQYF. The CDR3 coding sequence is TGTGCCAGCAGACTGGGACAGGGGGGTGGCGACGAGCAGTACTTC.

The sample holds a few counts of this clonotype. This chain uses TRBV10-1 with TRBJ2-3; D gene uncertain. The CDR3 totals 15 residues. Germline CDR1 reads WNHNN; CDR2 reads SYGVQD (reference sequence). V was pared by 0 bases and J by 3 bases, with 10 bases between. This chain's CDR3 is CASSESAGQTDTQYF. The DNA of the CDR3 is TGCGCCAGCAGTGAGTCGGCCGGTCAAACAGATACGCAGTATTTT.

There are many counts of this clonotype. The chain recombines TRBV11-2 with TRBJ2-1; either TRBD1 or TRBD2 may fit D (6 bases each). Looked up from germline, CDR1 is SGHAT and CDR2 is FQNNGV. The CDR3 covers 15 residues. The V gene lost 1 base and the J gene lost 7 bases, with 14 bases spanning the gap. CDR3 amino acids: CASSLAGGPGNEQFF. The DNA for the CDR3 is TGTGCCAGCAGCTTAGCTGGGGGGCCAGGTAATGAGCAGTTCTTC.

This clonotype was seen more than once but under ten times. The V gene is TRBV12-3 or TRBV12-4, the J gene TRBJ2-2, with D maybe TRBD1 (6 bases). The CDR3 spans 13 residues. Trimming removed 3 bases from V and 7 bases from J, with 9 bases in between. The CDR3 bases are TGTGCCAGCAGTTTTACAGGGATCGGGGAGCTGTTTTTT. Encoded protein: CASSFTGIGELFF.

This clonotype was seen a handful of times. The chain joins TRBV20-1 to TRBJ2-2; tentatively, D is TRBD1 (6 bases). Germline V lookup: CDR1 DFQATT, CDR2 SNEGSKA (reference sequence). The CDR3 is made up of 14 amino acids. V shed 6 bases and J shed 1 base, with 12 bases lying between them. CDR3 nucleotides: TGCAGTGCGACGGGACAATTGAACACCGGGGAGCTGTTTTTT. Its protein product is CSATGQLNTGELFF.

This clonotype was recorded a few times. The V and J genes are TRBV29-1 and TRBJ2-5; the D is unclear. Trimming took off 4 bases at V and 3 bases at J, with 27 bases between the two ends. The CDR3 length is 18 residues. Germline CDR1 SQVTM, CDR2 ANQGSEA. The CDR3, as DNA: TGCAGCGTTGTTTTGTTGTTCCGGACCCCCAAACCTAAAGAGACCCAGTACTTC. Encoded protein: CSVVLLFRTPKPKETQYF.

The CDR3 nucleotides read TGTGCCAGCTCACTACTAAAAGAGACCCAGTACTTC. It specifies CASSLLKETQYF. The chain links TRBV18 to TRBJ2-5; unclear D gene. The CDR3 is 12 residues long. V was pared by 4 bases and J by 3 bases, with 6 bases between. CDR1 and CDR2 from the germline V gene are KGHSH and LQKENI.

V is TRBV9 and J is TRBJ1-5, with D unresolved. V dropped 0 bases and J dropped 7 bases, with 14 bases sitting between them. CDR1 and CDR2 from the germline V gene are SGDLS and YYNGEE. The length of the CDR3 is 15 residues. CDR3 sequence (DNA): TGTGCCAGCAGCGTAGTTCGCTGGGGTGGGCAGCCCCAGCATTTT. As protein: CASSVVRWGGQPQHF. Filled out from reference TRBV9 and TRBJ1-5, the complete variable domain reads DSGVTQTPKHLITATGQRVTLRCSPRSGDLSVYWYQQSLDQGLQFLIQYYNGEERAKGNILERFSAQQFPDLHSELNLSSLELGDSALYFCASSVVRWGGQPQHFGDGTRLSIL.

CDR3 bases: TGTGCCTGGAGTGGGACCTTGACCTACGAGCAGTACTTC. Protein: CAWSGTLTYEQYF. The chain carries TRBV30 and TRBJ2-7; D uncertain. The CDR3 totals 13 residues. The germline V gene encodes CDR1 GTSNPN and CDR2 SVGIG (reference sequence). Trimming cost V 1 base and J 2 bases, with 9 bases left between them.

This rearrangement joins TRBV5-1 to TRBJ2-1; D may be TRBD1 (6 bases). V lost 1 base and J lost 7, with 15 bases in between. Germline CDR1 SGHRS, CDR2 YFSETQ. CDR3 length: 15 residues. Here the CDR3 DNA reads TGCGCCAGCAGCTTGCTTCCCACAGGGCCAAATGAGCAGTTCTTC. Amino acids: CASSLLPTGPNEQFF. Complete variable domain (other parts from reference TRBV5-1 and TRBJ2-1): KAGVTQTPRYLIKTRGQQVTLSCSPISGHRSVSWYQQTPGQGLQFLFEYFSETQRNKGNFPGRFSGRQFSNSRSEMNVSTLELGDSALYLCASSLLPTGPNEQFFGPGTRLTVL.

At least ten counts were recorded for this clonotype. The chain joins TRBV7-2 to TRBJ2-2; 12 bases map to TRBD2. This CDR3 contains 15 residues. Germline CDR1 and CDR2: SGHTA and FQGNSA. The ends lost 5 bases at V and 4 bases at J; junction bases unmatched: 2. Here the CDR3 reads CASSQGLAGTGELFF. CDR3 sequence (DNA): TGTGCCAGCAGCCAGGGACTAGCGGGCACCGGGGAGCTGTTTTTT.

This clonotype came up a few times. The rearrangement links TRBV21-1 to TRBJ2-2; TRBD2 is taken as the D call from the table, unchecked against the DNA. TRBV21-1 is tagged as a pseudogene. CDR3 length equals 17 residues. CDR3 DNA sequence: TGTGCCAGCAGCAGCGGGACTAGCGGGAGGGCCACCGGGGAGCTGTTTTTT. Residues: CASSSGTSGRATGELFF.

The chain combines TRBV5-1 with TRBJ1-1, with D perhaps TRBD1 (6 bases). Trimming took off 2 bases at V and 4 bases at J, with 12 bases between the two ends. CDR3 size: 14 residues. CDR1 is SGHRS and CDR2 is YFSETQ in the germline V gene. In DNA form, the CDR3 reads TGCGCCAGCAGCTTCGGGGGCGCAAGCACTGAAGCTTTCTTT. Its protein is CASSFGGASTEAFF.

Only a few counts were recorded for this clonotype. CDR3 DNA: TGCGCCAGCAGCCAATCGAACAGGGTTAATGGCTACACCTTC. Translation gives CASSQSNRVNGYTF. The J gene is TRBJ1-2, the V gene TRBV4-1; D may be TRBD1 (6 bases). Deletions cut 2 bases from V and 6 bases from J, with 13 bases between. This CDR3 has 14 residues. CDR1 and CDR2 (germline): MGHRA, YSYEKL.

This chain uses TRBV7-2 with TRBJ2-5; D remains unclear. This CDR3 has 15 amino acids. Trimming removed 7 bases at V and 4 bases at J, with 19 bases between. Germline CDR1 SGHTA, CDR2 FQGNSA. CDR3 residues: CASKSDGRTIETQYF. CDR3 nucleotide sequence: TGTGCCAGCAAAAGCGACGGACGGACGATAGAGACCCAGTACTTC. Filled out from reference TRBV7-2 and TRBJ2-5, the complete variable domain reads GAGVSQSPSNKVTEKGKDVELRCDPISGHTALYWYRQSLGQGLEFLIYFQGNSAPDKSGLPSDRFSAERTGGSVSTLTIQRTQQEDSAVYLCASKSDGRTIETQYFGPGTRLLVL.

This clonotype was counted between two and nine times. This chain links TRBV5-5 with TRBJ2-5; D gene unclear. This CDR3 is built from 15 residues. From germline, CDR1 is SGHKS and CDR2 YYEKEE (reference sequence). Trimming cost V 7 bases and J 1 base, with 17 bases left between them. The CDR3 loop is CASGVPGRAQETQYF. In DNA form, the CDR3 reads TGTGCCAGCGGGGTCCCGGGTAGGGCCCAAGAGACCCAGTACTTC.